This T cell receptor beta chain stems from a study of T cell responses to AZD1222 COVID-19 vaccine. General observations from the study: Researchers report vaccine-associated CD4 TCRs spanning spike, with dominance at 160-218 and 743-854.

On this clone itself: Its antigen is unidentified.

Sequencing used immunoSEQ multiplex PCR; TCRdb keeps in-frame clones, though not all of them. The sample yields around 120,000 clones, around nine tenths seen once. Germline assignment: CDR1 SGHAT and CDR2 FQDESV (reference sequence). The CDR3 is 15 residues long. The V end lost 5 bases, the J end lost 4 bases, and 18 bases lay between the germline ends. This specimen consisted of peripheral blood, obtained on day 0 of MenACWY control vaccination. This clonotype originated in an adult in good health. V and J are TRBV11-1 and TRBJ2-7; possibly TRBD1 or TRBD2 for D (5 bases each). The CDR3 reads CASSATGTAKYEQYF. The CDR3 region has the DNA TGTGCCAGCAGCGCGACCGGGACCGCGAAATACGAGCAGTACTTC.